The clone carrying this T cell receptor (beta chain) was seen once. Its antigen is currently unknown. The PCR had 60 Vbeta and 13 Jbeta primers. Assay: immunoSEQ multiplex PCR; the TCRdb copy retains only in-frame clones and omits some. The profile shows over 110,000 clones, 80% of them singletons. This sample was included in a study of cytomegalovirus exposure and HLA in healthy donors. In germline, CDR1 is MGHDK, CDR2 SYGVNS. The CDR3 covers 18 residues. The J segment lost 7 bases and the V segment lost 3 bases, leaving 18 bases of the junction unmatched. Study-wide results and limits: Using a false discovery rate of 0.05, a later analysis showed that 15,000 to 20,000 TCR beta sequences were associated with HLA alleles.

The sequenced sample consisted of PBMCs. This clonotype was obtained from a man in his forties in good health and CMV-seronegative. This chain joins TRBV25-1 and TRBJ1-2, with 9 bases lining up with TRBD1. The CDR3 DNA follows: TGTGCCAGCAGTGATCGGAGGTCCGGAGGGACAGGGATGTTTGGCTACACCTTC. This encodes CASSDRRSGGTGMFGYTF.